This T cell receptor beta chain was retrieved from a study of tumor and adjacent non-tumor tissue in lung cancer. About this clonotype: At one boundary the junction diverges from the germline segment, which might be a read error.

The CDR3 runs to 18 residues. Germline V lookup: CDR1 LGHNA, CDR2 YNFKEQ. This sample's RNA came from whole unsorted tissue. A modified ARM-PCR protocol with three rounds of nested PCR amplified TCRbeta. A single record per CDR3 protein comes from TCRdb applying MiXCR to the multiplex PCR reads. This table has roughly 200,000 distinct CDR3 sequences, around 70% appearing once. Sequences were obtained from lung tumor tissue. The sequence derives from a man in his sixties with non-small cell lung cancer. The V call is TRBV4-2, the J call TRBJ2-3; 10 bases fit TRBD2. As DNA, the CDR3 is TGTGCCAACAGCCAAGATCAGAGCGGGGGGGCCGGAACAGATACGCAGTATTTT. It codes for CANSQDQSGGAGTDTQYF.